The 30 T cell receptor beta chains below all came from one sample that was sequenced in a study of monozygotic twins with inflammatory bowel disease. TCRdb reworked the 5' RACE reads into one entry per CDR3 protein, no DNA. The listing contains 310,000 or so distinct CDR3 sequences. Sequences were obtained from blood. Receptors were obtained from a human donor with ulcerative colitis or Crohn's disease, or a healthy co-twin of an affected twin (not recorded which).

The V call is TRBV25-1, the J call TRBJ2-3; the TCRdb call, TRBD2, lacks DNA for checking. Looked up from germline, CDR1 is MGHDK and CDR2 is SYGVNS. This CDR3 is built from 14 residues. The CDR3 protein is CASRWGRAGDTQYF. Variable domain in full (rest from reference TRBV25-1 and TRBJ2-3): EADIYQTPRYLVIGTGKKITLECSQTMGHDKMYWYQQDPGMELHLIHYSYGVNSTEKGDLSSESTVSRIRTEHFPLTLESARPSHTSQYLCASRWGRAGDTQYFGPGTRLTVL.

CDR3: CASSSQGQQYF. The rearrangement uses TRBV7-9 and TRBJ2-7; the D gene TCRdb calls, TRBD1, cannot be checked with no DNA. In germline, CDR1 is SEHNR, CDR2 FQNEAQ (reference sequence). The CDR3 loop spans 11 amino acids.

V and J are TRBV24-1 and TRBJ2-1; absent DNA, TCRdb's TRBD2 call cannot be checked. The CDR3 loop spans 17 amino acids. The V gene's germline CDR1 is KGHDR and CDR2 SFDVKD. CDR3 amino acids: CATSDRFAEVGYNEQFF.

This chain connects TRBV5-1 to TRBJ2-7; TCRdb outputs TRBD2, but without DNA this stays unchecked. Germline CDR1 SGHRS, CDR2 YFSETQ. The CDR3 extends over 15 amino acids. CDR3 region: CASSPGTSETYEQYF.

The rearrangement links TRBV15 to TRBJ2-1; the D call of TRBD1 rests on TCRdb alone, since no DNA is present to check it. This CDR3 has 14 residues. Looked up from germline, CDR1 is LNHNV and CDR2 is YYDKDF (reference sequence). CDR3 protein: CATSSNDRYNEQFF.

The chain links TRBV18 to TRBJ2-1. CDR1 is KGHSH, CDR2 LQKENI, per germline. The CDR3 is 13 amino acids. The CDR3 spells CASSLDLRNEQFF. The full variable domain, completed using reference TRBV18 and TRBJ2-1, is NAGVMQNPRHLVRRRGQEARLRCSPMKGHSHVYWYRQLPEEGLKFMVYLQKENIIDESGMPKERFSAEFPKEGPSILRIQQVVRGDSAAYFCASSLDLRNEQFFGPGTRLTVL.

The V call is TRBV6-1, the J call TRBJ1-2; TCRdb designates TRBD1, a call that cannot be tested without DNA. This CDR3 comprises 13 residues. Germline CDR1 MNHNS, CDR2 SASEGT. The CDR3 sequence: CASSEGRTGGYTF.

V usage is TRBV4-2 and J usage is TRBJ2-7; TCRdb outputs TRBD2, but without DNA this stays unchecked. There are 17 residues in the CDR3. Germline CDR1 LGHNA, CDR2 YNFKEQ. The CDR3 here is CASSQSSSGRGNREQYF.

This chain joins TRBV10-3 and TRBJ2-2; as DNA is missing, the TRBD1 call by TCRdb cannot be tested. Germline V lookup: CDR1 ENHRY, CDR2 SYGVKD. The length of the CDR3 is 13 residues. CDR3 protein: CAITGQNTGELFF.

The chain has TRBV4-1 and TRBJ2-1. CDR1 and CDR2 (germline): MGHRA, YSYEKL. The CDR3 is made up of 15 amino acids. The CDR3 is CASSQETHTYNEQFF.

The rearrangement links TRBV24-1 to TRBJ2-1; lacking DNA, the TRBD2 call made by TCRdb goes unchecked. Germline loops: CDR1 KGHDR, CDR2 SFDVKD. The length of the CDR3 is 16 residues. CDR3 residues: CATSDFGGGVYNEQFF.

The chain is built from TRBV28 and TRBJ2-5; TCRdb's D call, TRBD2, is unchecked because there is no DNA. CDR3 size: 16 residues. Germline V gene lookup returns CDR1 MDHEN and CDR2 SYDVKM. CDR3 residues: CASSPQSLLGRETQYF.

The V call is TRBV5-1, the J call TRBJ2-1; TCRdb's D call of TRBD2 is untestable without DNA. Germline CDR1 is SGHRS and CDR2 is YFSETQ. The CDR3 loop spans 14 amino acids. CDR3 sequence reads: CASSPLAGVSEQFF.

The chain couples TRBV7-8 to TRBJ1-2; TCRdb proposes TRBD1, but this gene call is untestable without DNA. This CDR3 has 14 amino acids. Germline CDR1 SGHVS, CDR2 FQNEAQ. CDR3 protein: CASSLQTEDYGYTF.

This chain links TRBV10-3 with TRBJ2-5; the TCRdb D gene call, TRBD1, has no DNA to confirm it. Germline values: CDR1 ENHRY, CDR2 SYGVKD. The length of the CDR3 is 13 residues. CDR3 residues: CAISSGGLETQYF.

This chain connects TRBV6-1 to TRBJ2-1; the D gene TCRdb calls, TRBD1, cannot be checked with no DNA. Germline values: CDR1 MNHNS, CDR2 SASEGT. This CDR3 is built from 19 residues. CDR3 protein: CASRVPGQGHSSSYNEQFF.

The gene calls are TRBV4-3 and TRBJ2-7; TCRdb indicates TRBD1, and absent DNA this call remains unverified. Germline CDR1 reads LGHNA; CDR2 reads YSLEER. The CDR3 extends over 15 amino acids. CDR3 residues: CASSRDPTGGYEQYF.

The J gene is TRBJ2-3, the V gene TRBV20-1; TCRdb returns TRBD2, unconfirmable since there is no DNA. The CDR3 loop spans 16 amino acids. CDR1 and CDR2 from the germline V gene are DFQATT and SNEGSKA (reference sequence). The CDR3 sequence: CSARSQASGNPDTQYF.

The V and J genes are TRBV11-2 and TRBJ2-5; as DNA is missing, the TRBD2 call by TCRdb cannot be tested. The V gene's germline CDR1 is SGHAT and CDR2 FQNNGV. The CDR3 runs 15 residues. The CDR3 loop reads CASSLDGLAGETQYF.

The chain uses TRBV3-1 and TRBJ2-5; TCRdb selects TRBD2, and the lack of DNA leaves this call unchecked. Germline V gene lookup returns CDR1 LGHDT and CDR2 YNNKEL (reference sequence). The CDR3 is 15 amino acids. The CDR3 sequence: CASSQGGQGGETQYF.

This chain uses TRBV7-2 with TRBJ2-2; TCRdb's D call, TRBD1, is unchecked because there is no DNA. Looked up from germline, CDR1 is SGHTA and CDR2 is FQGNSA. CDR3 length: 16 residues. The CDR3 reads CASSLDRGGSPGELFF.

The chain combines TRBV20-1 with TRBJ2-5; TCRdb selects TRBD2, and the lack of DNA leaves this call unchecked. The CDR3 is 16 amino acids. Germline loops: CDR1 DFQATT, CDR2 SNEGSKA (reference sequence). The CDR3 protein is CSATDRRLADKETQYF.

The CDR3 sequence is CASSLGRGLYNEQFF. The genes are TRBV5-5 and TRBJ2-1. Germline V gene lookup returns CDR1 SGHKS and CDR2 YYEKEE (reference sequence). This CDR3 region has 15 residues. Looking up the rest from reference TRBV5-5 and TRBJ2-1 gives the full variable domain: DAGVTQSPTHLIKTRGQQVTLRCSPISGHKSVSWYQQVLGQGPQFIFQYYEKEERGRGNFPDRFSARQFPNYSSELNVNALLLGDSALYLCASSLGRGLYNEQFFGPGTRLTVL.

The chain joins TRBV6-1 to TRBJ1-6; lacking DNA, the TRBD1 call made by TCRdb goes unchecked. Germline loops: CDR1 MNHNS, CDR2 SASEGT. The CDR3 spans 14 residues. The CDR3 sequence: CASSGTDHNSPLHF.

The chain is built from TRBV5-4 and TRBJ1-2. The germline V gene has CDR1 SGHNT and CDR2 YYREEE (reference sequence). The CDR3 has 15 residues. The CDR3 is CASSLASQTPYGYTF.

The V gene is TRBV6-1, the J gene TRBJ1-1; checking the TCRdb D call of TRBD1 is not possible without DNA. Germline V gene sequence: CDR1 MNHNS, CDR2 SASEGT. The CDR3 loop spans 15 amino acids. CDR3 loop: CASSGRTQGSTEAFF.

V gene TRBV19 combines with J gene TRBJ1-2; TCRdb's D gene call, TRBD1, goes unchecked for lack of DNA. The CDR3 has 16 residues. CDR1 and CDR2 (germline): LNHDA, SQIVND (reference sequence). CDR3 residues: CASSISRDRGFYGYTF.

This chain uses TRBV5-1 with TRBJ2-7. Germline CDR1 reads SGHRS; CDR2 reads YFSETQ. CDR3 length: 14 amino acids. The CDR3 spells CASSLASGNYEQYF.

The CDR3 protein is CASSEVTAYEQYF. This chain links TRBV2 with TRBJ2-7. Germline CDR1 and CDR2: SNHLY and FYNNEI. The CDR3 runs to 13 residues.

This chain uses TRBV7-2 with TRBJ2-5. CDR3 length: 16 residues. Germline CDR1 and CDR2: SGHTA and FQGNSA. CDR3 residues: CASSSLLTLYQETQYF.